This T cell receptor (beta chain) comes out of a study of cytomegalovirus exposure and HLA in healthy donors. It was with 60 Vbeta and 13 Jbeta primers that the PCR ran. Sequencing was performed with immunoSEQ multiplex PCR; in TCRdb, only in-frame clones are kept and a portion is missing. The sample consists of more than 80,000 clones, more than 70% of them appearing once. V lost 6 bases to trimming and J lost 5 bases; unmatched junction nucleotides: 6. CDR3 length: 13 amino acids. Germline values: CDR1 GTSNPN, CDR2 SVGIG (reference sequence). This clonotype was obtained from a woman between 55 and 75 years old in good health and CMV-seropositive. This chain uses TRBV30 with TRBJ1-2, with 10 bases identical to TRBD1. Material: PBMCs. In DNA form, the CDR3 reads TGTGCCTGCCGCCGGGACAGGGGATATGGCTACACCTTC. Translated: CACRRDRGYGYTF.